The 31 T cell receptor beta chains in this list originate from one sample, sequenced in a study of blood T cell repertoires in COVID-19. The data were produced by immunoSEQ multiplex PCR, yet TCRdb's version contains in-frame clones alone and is incomplete. The sample carries some 240,000 clones, about 88% recorded once. Material for sequencing was peripheral blood. The receptors shown here come from a woman in her forties who had recovered from COVID-19.

This rearrangement joins TRBV3-1 (or the pseudogene TRBV3-2) to TRBJ2-7; tentative D call: TRBD2 (6 bases). Trimming pared 4 bases from V and 6 bases from J, leaving 19 bases between. Germline CDR1 reads LGHDT; CDR2 reads YNNKEL (reference sequence). The length of the CDR3 is 15 residues. The CDR3 sequence: CASSLGTPYSGEQYF. DNA for the CDR3: TGTGCCAGCAGCCTTGGGACTCCCTATTCTGGCGAGCAGTACTTC.

The chain links TRBV5-4 to TRBJ2-7, with 9 bases lining up with TRBD1. Germline V gene sequence: CDR1 SGHNT, CDR2 YYREEE (reference sequence). Trimming cost V 0 bases and J 2 bases; bases outside gene matches: 0. This CDR3 has 14 amino acids. CDR3 in amino acids: CASSLDRGPYEQYF. In DNA form, the CDR3 reads TGTGCCAGCAGCTTGGACAGGGGGCCCTACGAGCAGTACTTC.

This clone was detected a few times. The chain carries TRBV7-9 and TRBJ2-5; 9 nucleotides agree with TRBD2. Germline loops: CDR1 SEHNR, CDR2 FQNEAQ (reference sequence). The CDR3 loop spans 16 amino acids. The V and J ends lost 5 bases and 3 bases, in that order; junction bases with no gene match: 10. This CDR3 reads CASSPPGLAGKETQYF. CDR3 in DNA: TGTGCCAGCAGCCCCCCGGGACTAGCAGGAAAAGAGACCCAGTACTTC.

The chain couples TRBV5-5 to TRBJ2-2, with D hard to call. The germline gives CDR1 SGHKS, CDR2 YYEKEE (reference sequence). This CDR3 spans 13 amino acids. Trimming stripped 5 bases from V and 1 base from J, with 6 bases between. CDR3 amino acids: CASRAGNTGELFF. In nucleotides, the CDR3 is TGTGCCAGCAGGGCTGGGAACACCGGGGAGCTGTTTTTT.

The chain couples TRBV6-1 to TRBJ2-2; D may be TRBD2 (6 bases). V lost 1 base and J lost 6, with 21 bases in between. CDR1 and CDR2 from the germline V gene are MNHNS and SASEGT. The CDR3 runs 18 residues. The CDR3 DNA reads as TGTGCCAGCAGTGAAGTAGGTCGGGAGAGTCGGAGGGCCGGGGAGCTGTTTTTT. Protein product: CASSEVGRESRRAGELFF.

Only one count was recorded for this clone. The V and J genes are TRBV11-2 and TRBJ2-5; 7 nucleotides line up with TRBD2. Germline V gene data show CDR1 as SGHAT and CDR2 as FQNNGV. CDR3 length: 13 residues. The trim removed 6 bases at V and 7 bases at J, leaving 8 bases unmatched. The CDR3 region is CASRPASGRTQYF. The CDR3 coding sequence is TGTGCCAGCAGACCTGCTAGCGGACGGACCCAGTACTTC.

This clone was observed once. The rearrangement links TRBV10-3 to TRBJ2-3; tentative D call: TRBD1 (5 bases). The CDR3 has 14 residues. Germline V gene lookup returns CDR1 ENHRY and CDR2 SYGVKD. The V gene lost 7 bases and the J gene lost 4 bases, with 15 bases spanning the gap. In DNA form, the CDR3 reads TGTGCCATCACTTCCCAGGGATGGGCAGATACGCAGTATTTT. Its protein product is CAITSQGWADTQYF.

This clone occurred once. This chain joins TRBV2 and TRBJ2-3; 10 positions agree with TRBD2. The CDR3 runs 16 residues. Germline CDR1 and CDR2: SNHLY and FYNNEI. J was trimmed by 6 bases and V by 1 base; bases with no gene match: 7. Here the CDR3 DNA reads TGTGCCAGCAGTGAAGTCCTAGCGGGAGTCGGTGATACGCAGTATTTT. Its translation: CASSEVLAGVGDTQYF.

The chain combines TRBV6-5 with TRBJ1-1, with D uncertain. The CDR3 is 13 amino acids. V was shortened by 4 bases and J by 1 base, with 7 bases between the two germline ends. Germline V gene lookup returns CDR1 MNHEY and CDR2 SVGAGI. CDR3 sequence: CASSSQENTEAFF. In nucleotides, the CDR3 is TGTGCCAGCAGTTCGCAGGAGAACACTGAAGCTTTCTTT.

The chain employs TRBV9 and TRBJ2-3; 10 bases map to TRBD1. V shed 4 bases, J shed 6 bases, and the junction held 8 bases outside the gene matches. Germline V CDR1 and CDR2: SGDLS, YYNGEE. The CDR3 sequence is 15 residues long. The CDR3 spells CASSIGQGVWDTQYF. The CDR3 region has the DNA TGTGCCAGCAGCATAGGACAGGGGGTCTGGGATACGCAGTATTTT.

The rearrangement links TRBV19 to TRBJ2-7, with 8 bases fitting TRBD2. The CDR3 runs 13 residues. V gave up 3 bases and J gave up 3 bases; unmatched junction bases: 1. Germline V gene lookup returns CDR1 LNHDA and CDR2 SQIVND (reference sequence). In DNA form, the CDR3 reads TGTGCCAGTAGTATGGGACTAGGCTACGAGCAGTACTTC. Translating it yields CASSMGLGYEQYF.

V is TRBV14 and J is TRBJ2-1; D possibly corresponds to TRBD2 (6 bases). The CDR3 extends over 19 amino acids. CDR1 SGHDN and CDR2 FVKESK come from the germline V gene. V lost 2 bases and J lost 7, with 27 bases in between. The CDR3 reads CASSQFVGSGLYDRNEQFF. The CDR3 bases are TGTGCCAGCAGCCAATTTGTGGGGTCGGGACTTTACGATAGGAATGAGCAGTTCTTC.

The chain recombines TRBV5-3 with TRBJ1-4, with 11 bases lining up with TRBD1. TRBV5-3 is classed as an ORF, of uncertain function. V lost 9 bases and J lost 10; bases outside the gene matches: 17. CDR3 length equals 16 residues. CDR3 loop: CAIPGTGGRRVGKLFF. CDR3 bases: TGTGCCATACCCGGGACAGGGGGAAGGCGAGTGGGAAAACTGTTTTTT.

The V call is TRBV19, the J call TRBJ2-1; TRBD2 agrees at 8 bases. Germline trimming cut 2 bases from V and 5 bases from J; bases unmatched to any gene: 8. The CDR3 contains 16 residues. From germline, CDR1 is LNHDA and CDR2 SQIVND (reference sequence). The CDR3, as DNA: TGTGCCAGTAGTATATGGGCTAGCGGGCTGAACAATGAGCAGTTCTTC. Its translation: CASSIWASGLNNEQFF.

Written as DNA, the CDR3 is TGTGCCAGCAGCCGAGGGGGGGCTGGGGCCAACGTCCTGACTTTC. This encodes CASSRGGAGANVLTF. V gene TRBV2 combines with J gene TRBJ2-6; possibly TRBD2 for D (7 bases). CDR1 is SNHLY and CDR2 is FYNNEI in the germline V gene. CDR3 size: 15 residues. V gave up 6 bases and J gave up 2 bases, with 11 bases separating them.

The chain has TRBV11-3 and TRBJ2-3; possibly TRBD2 for D (5 bases). Germline V gene data show CDR1 as SGHNT and CDR2 as YENEEA. The CDR3 has 14 residues. Trimming removed 4 bases at V and 4 bases at J, with 12 bases between. CDR3 DNA: TGTGCCAGCAGCTCCGAGGGCGCGTCAGATACGCAGTATTTT. It is translated as CASSSEGASDTQYF.

The chain has TRBV30 and TRBJ2-2, with 10 bases aligning to TRBD2. The CDR3 extends over 16 amino acids. J was trimmed by 3 bases and V by 7 bases; bases with no gene match: 11. Germline V CDR1 and CDR2: GTSNPN, SVGIG (reference sequence). In DNA, the CDR3 is TGTGCCTATACTAGCGGGGCTGCGAGGGACACCGGGGAGCTGTTTTTT. Protein product: CAYTSGAARDTGELFF. Combining the CDR3 with reference TRBV30 and TRBJ2-2 gives the whole variable domain SQTIHQWPATLVQPVGSPLSLECTVEGTSNPNLYWYRQAAGRGLQLLFYSVGIGQISSEVPQNLSASRPQDRQFILSSKKLLLSDSGFYLCAYTSGAARDTGELFFGEGSRLTVL.

The rearrangement links TRBV7-9 to TRBJ2-7; D remains unclear. The CDR3 has 12 residues. The germline V and J ends were trimmed by 5 bases and 5 bases, with 10 bases remaining between them. Germline V gene data show CDR1 as SEHNR and CDR2 as FQNEAQ (reference sequence). The CDR3 loop is CASSPPLHEQYF. The CDR3 coding sequence is TGTGCCAGCAGCCCTCCCCTACACGAGCAGTACTTC. The complete variable domain, with remaining parts taken from reference TRBV7-9 and TRBJ2-7, reads DTGVSQNPRHKITKRGQNVTFRCDPISEHNRLYWYRQTLGQGPEFLTYFQNEAQLEKSRLLSDRFSAERPKGSFSTLEIQRTEQGDSAMYLCASSPPLHEQYFGPGTRLTVT.

This clone was seen a few times. The chain combines TRBV5-1 with TRBJ1-1, with a possible D match to TRBD1 (6 bases). Trimming removed 2 bases at V and 5 bases at J, with 13 bases between. From germline, CDR1 is SGHRS and CDR2 YFSETQ. CDR3 length: 14 residues. In nucleotides, the CDR3 is TGCGCCAGCAGCTTTCTGGGGGCCGGTACTGAAGCTTTCTTT. Its translation is CASSFLGAGTEAFF. The full variable domain, with the rest looked up from reference TRBV5-1 and TRBJ1-1, is KAGVTQTPRYLIKTRGQQVTLSCSPISGHRSVSWYQQTPGQGLQFLFEYFSETQRNKGNFPGRFSGRQFSNSRSEMNVSTLELGDSALYLCASSFLGAGTEAFFGQGTRLTVV.

The chain joins TRBV5-4 to TRBJ1-1, with 9 bases identical to TRBD1. Germline lookup yields CDR1 SGHNT and CDR2 YYREEE (reference sequence). With 2 bases clipped from V and 3 bases from J, the junction kept 2 bases outside the gene matches. The CDR3 runs 14 residues. The CDR3 region is CASSLQGAYTEAFF. CDR3 in DNA: TGTGCCAGCAGCTTACAGGGGGCCTACACTGAAGCTTTCTTT. Supplemented by reference TRBV5-4 and TRBJ1-1, the full variable domain reads ETGVTQSPTHLIKTRGQQVTLRCSSQSGHNTVSWYQQALGQGPQFIFQYYREEENGRGNFPPRFSGLQFPNYSSELNVNALELDDSALYLCASSLQGAYTEAFFGQGTRLTVV.

The V gene is TRBV6-2 or TRBV6-3, the J gene TRBJ1-1; the D is unclear. Germline V gene data show CDR1 as MNHEY and CDR2 as SVGEGT. CDR3 length: 12 amino acids. The V gene lost 2 bases and the J gene lost 2 bases, with 3 bases spanning the gap. The CDR3 nucleotides read TGTGCCAGCAGTTACCAAAACACTGAAGCTTTCTTT. Translating gives CASSYQNTEAFF.

This CDR3 reads CASSYRDRRNSNQPQHF. The CDR3 DNA reads as TGTGCCAGTAGTTACCGGGACAGACGTAATAGCAATCAGCCCCAGCATTTT. The chain employs TRBV19 and TRBJ1-5; 7 nucleotides agree with TRBD1. The CDR3 has 17 amino acids. J lost 0 bases, V lost 5 bases, and 10 bases had no gene match. CDR1 LNHDA and CDR2 SQIVND come from the germline V gene (reference sequence).

The CDR3 spells CATLPGQGLTTEAFF. The CDR3 nucleotides are TGTGCCACCCTCCCGGGACAGGGATTAACCACTGAAGCTTTCTTT. The V and J genes are TRBV6-6 and TRBJ1-1; TRBD1 agrees at 9 bases. Germline V gene data show CDR1 as MNHNY and CDR2 as SVGAGI (reference sequence). CDR3 length: 15 amino acids. V lost 10 bases, J lost 4 bases, and 13 bases stayed unmatched.

The chain's CDR3 is CASSDLSDTTGELFF. As DNA, the CDR3 is TGTGCCAGCAGTGACTTGTCGGACACCACCGGGGAGCTGTTTTTT. The rearrangement links TRBV6-4 to TRBJ2-2; D possibly corresponds to TRBD1 (5 bases). The germline CDR1 and CDR2 sequences are MRHNA and SNTAGT. V was pared by 1 base and J by 4 bases, with 10 bases between. This CDR3 is built from 15 residues.

The V call is TRBV2, the J call TRBJ2-3; 10 nucleotides align to TRBD2. V shed 5 bases and J 2 bases; nucleotides not matched to a gene: 4. The CDR3 runs to 15 residues. The V gene's germline CDR1 is SNHLY and CDR2 FYNNEI. This chain's CDR3 is CASSLTSGSTDTQYF. CDR3 coding DNA: TGTGCCAGCAGTTTGACTAGCGGGTCCACAGATACGCAGTATTTT.

The chain joins TRBV9 to TRBJ1-2; D may be TRBD1 (6 bases). The ends were cut back, 0 bases at V and 2 bases at J, with 14 bases in the middle. The CDR3 spans 16 residues. Germline V lookup: CDR1 SGDLS, CDR2 YYNGEE. The CDR3 sequence is CASSVVPSQGNYGYTF. CDR3 sequence (DNA): TGTGCCAGCAGCGTAGTCCCCTCCCAGGGGAACTATGGCTACACCTTC.

This sequence joins TRBV9 and TRBJ2-3; D possibly corresponds to TRBD2 (6 bases). The CDR3 totals 14 residues. V lost 4 bases, J lost 3 bases, and 12 bases lay in between. CDR1 and CDR2 (germline): SGDLS, YYNGEE. CDR3 protein: CASSPRLVTDTQYF. CDR3 coding DNA: TGTGCCAGCAGCCCACGACTAGTGACAGATACGCAGTATTTT.

This chain connects TRBV5-1 to TRBJ1-4; unclear D gene. The germline CDR1 and CDR2 sequences are SGHRS and YFSETQ. The CDR3 is 16 amino acids. V was clipped by 6 bases and J by 1 base, with 16 bases between them. The CDR3 DNA is TGCGCCAGCATTAAGCCGGCTGGAGGAACTAATGAAAAACTGTTTTTT. Protein: CASIKPAGGTNEKLFF.

The chain links TRBV5-4 to TRBJ1-2; TRBD1 matches at 8 bases. Germline V lookup: CDR1 SGHNT, CDR2 YYREEE (reference sequence). V was clipped by 0 bases and J by 7 bases; unmatched bases: 8. The CDR3 spans 15 residues. This CDR3 reads CASSLGWRTGSGYTF. CDR3 DNA sequence: TGTGCCAGCAGCTTGGGATGGAGGACAGGGTCTGGCTACACCTTC.

This sequence joins TRBV10-1 and TRBJ2-3; a possible D gene is TRBD2 (6 bases). With 6 bases removed from V and 2 bases from J, the gap between germline ends came to 9 bases. The CDR3 runs to 13 residues. Germline CDR1 WNHNN, CDR2 SYGVQD (reference sequence). Here the CDR3 reads CASRREATDTQYF. The DNA for the CDR3 is TGCGCCAGCAGGAGGGAGGCCACAGATACGCAGTATTTT.

This chain joins TRBV7-9 and TRBJ1-1; 10 nucleotides line up with TRBD1. V lost 4 bases to trimming and J lost 5 bases; unmatched junction nucleotides: 7. The CDR3 runs 15 residues. Germline V gene lookup returns CDR1 SEHNR and CDR2 FQNEAQ (reference sequence). Here the CDR3 DNA reads TGTGCCAGCAGCTCTCCAGACAGGGGGCGGACTGAAGCTTTCTTT. This translates into CASSSPDRGRTEAFF.